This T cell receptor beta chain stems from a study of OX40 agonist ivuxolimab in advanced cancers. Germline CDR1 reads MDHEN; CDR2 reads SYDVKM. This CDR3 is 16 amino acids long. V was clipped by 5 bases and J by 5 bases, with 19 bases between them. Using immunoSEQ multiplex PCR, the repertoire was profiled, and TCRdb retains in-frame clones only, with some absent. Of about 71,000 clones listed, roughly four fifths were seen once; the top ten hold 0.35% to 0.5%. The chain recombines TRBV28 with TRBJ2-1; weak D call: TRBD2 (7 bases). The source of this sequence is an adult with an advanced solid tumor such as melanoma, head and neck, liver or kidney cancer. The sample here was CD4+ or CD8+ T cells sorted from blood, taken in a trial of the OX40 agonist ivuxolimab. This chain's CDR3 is CASSPRGGRLNNEQFF. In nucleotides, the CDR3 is TGTGCCAGCAGTCCAAGGGGGGGGAGGCTAAACAATGAGCAGTTCTTC. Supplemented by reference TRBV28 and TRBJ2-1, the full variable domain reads DVKVTQSSRYLVKRTGEKVFLECVQDMDHENMFWYRQDPGLGLRLIYFSYDVKMKEKGDIPEGYSVSREKKERFSLILESASTNQTSMYLCASSPRGGRLNNEQFFGPGTRLTVL.